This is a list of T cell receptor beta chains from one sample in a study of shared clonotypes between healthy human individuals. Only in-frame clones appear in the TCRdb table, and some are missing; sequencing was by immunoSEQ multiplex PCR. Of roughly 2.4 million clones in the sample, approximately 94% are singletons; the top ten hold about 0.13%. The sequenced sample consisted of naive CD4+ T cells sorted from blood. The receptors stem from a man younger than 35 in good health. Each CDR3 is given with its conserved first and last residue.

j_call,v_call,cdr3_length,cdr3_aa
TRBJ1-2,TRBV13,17,CASSPGTGNVNYGGYTF
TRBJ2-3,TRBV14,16,CASSQEARWGTDTQYF
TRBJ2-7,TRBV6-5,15,CASSYAGRTPYEQYF
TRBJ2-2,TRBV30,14,CAWRLSGNTGELFF
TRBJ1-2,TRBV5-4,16,CASSLEWGAGAYGYTF
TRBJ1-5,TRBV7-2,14,CASSQQGVNQPQHF
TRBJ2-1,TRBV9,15,CASSVDGGALNEQFF
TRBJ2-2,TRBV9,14,CASSDAWNTGELFF
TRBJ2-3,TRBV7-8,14,CASSTLQDPDTQYF
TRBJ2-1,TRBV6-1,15,CASTGAAGDFREQFF
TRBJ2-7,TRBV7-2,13,CASSLNRGYEQYF
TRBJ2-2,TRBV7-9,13,CASSFRGAGELFF
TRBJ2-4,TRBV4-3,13,CASSPLGGNIQYF
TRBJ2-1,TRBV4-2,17,CASSQASIAGSYNEQFF
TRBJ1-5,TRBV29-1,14,CSVRGSNSNQPQHF
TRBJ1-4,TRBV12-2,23,CASRFYHPSCYAGAVATNEKLFF
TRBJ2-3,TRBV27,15,CASRYRPGGTDTQYF
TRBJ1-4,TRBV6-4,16,CASSVQGGANLEKLFF
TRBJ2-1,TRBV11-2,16,CASSPTSGTTWGEQFF
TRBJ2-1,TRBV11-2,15,CASSRTSGMINEQFF
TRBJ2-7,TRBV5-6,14,CATTKLAVSYEQYF
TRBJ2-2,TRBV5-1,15,CASSLGAGETRELFF
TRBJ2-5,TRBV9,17,CASSPKGLADFQETQYF
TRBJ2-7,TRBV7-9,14,CASSLAGLVHEQYF